Each of the 25 T cell receptor beta chains below was sequenced from the same sample in a study of shared clonotypes between healthy human individuals. Clones were sequenced by immunoSEQ multiplex PCR, and TCRdb holds only the in-frame ones, with some missing. Here the sample spans more than 2 million clones, 95% being singletons. The sample was naive CD4+ T cells sorted from blood. Subset: CD45RA+ positively selected. The receptors were gathered from a man aged 18 to 35 in good health.

The chain employs TRBV19 and TRBJ2-7; D is unresolved. CDR1 and CDR2 (germline): LNHDA, SQIVND (reference sequence). V was pared by 8 bases and J by 3 bases, with 17 bases between. The CDR3 sequence is 14 residues long. Here the CDR3 DNA reads TGTGCCAGTCTCATAATCGCCGTCTACTACGAGCAGTACTTC. Translation: CASLIIAVYYEQYF. Complete variable domain (other parts from reference TRBV19 and TRBJ2-7): DGGITQSPKYLFRKEGQNVTLSCEQNLNHDAMYWYRQDPGQGLRLIYYSQIVNDFQKGDIAEGYSVSREKKESFPLTVTSAQKNPTAFYLCASLIIAVYYEQYFGPGTRLTVT.

Notes on this clone: Other DNA sequences of this sample code for an identical CDR3. This rearrangement joins TRBV19 to TRBJ2-7; the D call may be TRBD1 or TRBD2 (5 bases each). Trimming shortened V by 6 bases and J by 1 base, and 13 bases separated the two germline ends. The CDR3 extends over 14 amino acids. Germline loops: CDR1 LNHDA, CDR2 SQIVND (reference sequence). Here the CDR3 reads CASSNRDGSYEQYF. The CDR3 bases are TGTGCCAGTAGCAACCGGGACGGATCCTACGAGCAGTACTTC.

This rearrangement joins TRBV5-4 to TRBJ2-7; D not resolved. V was pared by 2 bases and J by 5 bases, with 11 bases between. Germline CDR1 and CDR2: SGHNT and YYREEE (reference sequence). This CDR3 region has 13 residues. The CDR3 is CASSFVSDDEQYF. CDR3 nucleotides: TGTGCCAGCAGCTTCGTTTCTGACGACGAGCAGTACTTC.

J is TRBJ2-1 and V is TRBV9; TRBD2 is a possible D gene (6 bases). The CDR3 is 15 amino acids. Trimming left V 0 bases short and J 6 bases short, with 13 bases between. CDR1 SGDLS and CDR2 YYNGEE come from the germline V gene. The CDR3 here is CASSVAAGTANEQFF. As DNA, the CDR3 is TGTGCCAGCAGCGTAGCTGCGGGAACAGCCAATGAGCAGTTCTTC. Supplemented by reference TRBV9 and TRBJ2-1, the full variable domain reads DSGVTQTPKHLITATGQRVTLRCSPRSGDLSVYWYQQSLDQGLQFLIQYYNGEERAKGNILERFSAQQFPDLHSELNLSSLELGDSALYFCASSVAAGTANEQFFGPGTRLTVL.

The J gene is TRBJ2-3, the V gene TRBV9; TRBD2 matches at 9 bases. Germline V CDR1 and CDR2: SGDLS, YYNGEE. The CDR3 runs to 17 residues. The V segment lost 0 bases and the J segment 3 bases; nucleotides outside the gene matches: 8. CDR3 in amino acids: CASSVGSSGSGTDTQYF. The DNA for the CDR3 is TGTGCCAGCAGCGTAGGTAGTAGCGGGAGTGGGACAGATACGCAGTATTTT.

This sequence joins TRBV7-9 and TRBJ2-5; no definite D call. In germline, CDR1 is SEHNR, CDR2 FQNEAQ (reference sequence). Between the trimmed V and J ends, which lost 7 bases and 4 bases, there was a span of 10 bases. This CDR3 spans 12 amino acids. DNA for the CDR3: TGTGCCAGCACCCTTTCGGGAGAGACCCAGTACTTC. Translation: CASTLSGETQYF.

The chain couples TRBV27 to TRBJ2-3, with a weak D call TRBD1 (5 bases). Trimming took off 5 bases at V and 4 bases at J, with 13 bases between the two ends. The CDR3 is 14 amino acids. The V gene's germline CDR1 is MNHEY and CDR2 SMNVEV (reference sequence). For the CDR3, the DNA is TGTGCCAGCAGTACCCGGACACCCCCAGATACGCAGTATTTT. Amino acid sequence: CASSTRTPPDTQYF.

The V gene is TRBV9, the J gene TRBJ2-2; a weak D match, TRBD2 (6 bases). The V end was cut by 2 bases, the J end by 7 bases, with 24 bases between. The CDR3 contains 18 residues. Germline values: CDR1 SGDLS, CDR2 YYNGEE. The CDR3 DNA follows: TGTGCCAGCAGCGTTAGCCTCCTTGCGGGGAACACCAACGGGGAGCTGTTTTTT. Protein: CASSVSLLAGNTNGELFF.

This clone was detected only a few times. The same CDR3 also results from other DNA sequences found in this sample. The gene calls are TRBV5-4 and TRBJ2-5; 7 positions agree with TRBD1. The CDR3 has 14 residues. V lost 4 bases, J lost 1 base, and 4 bases stayed unmatched. In germline, CDR1 is SGHNT, CDR2 YYREEE (reference sequence). CDR3 DNA sequence: TGTGCCAGCAGCCTCCGGGACAGCCAAGAGACCCAGTACTTC. It yields the protein CASSLRDSQETQYF.

This sequence joins TRBV10-3 and TRBJ2-7; TRBD1 might be the D (5 bases). Germline V gives CDR1 ENHRY, CDR2 SYGVKD. CDR3 length: 14 amino acids. V shed 4 bases and J shed 0 bases, with 10 bases lying between them. The CDR3 bases are TGTGCCATCAGTGGAATCGACAGCTCCTACGAGCAGTACTTC. Translated: CAISGIDSSYEQYF.

The chain uses TRBV30 and TRBJ1-4; D gene uncertain. The CDR3 is made up of 11 amino acids. CDR1 and CDR2 from the germline V gene are GTSNPN and SVGIG (reference sequence). V was pared by 0 bases and J by 13 bases, with 9 bases between. The CDR3, as DNA: TGTGCCTGGAGTGTACAGAGAGTACTGTTTTTT. It specifies CAWSVQRVLFF.

This clone was observed once. V and J are TRBV7-6 and TRBJ2-1; 8 bases match TRBD2. The CDR3 totals 17 residues. With V trimmed by 5 bases and J by 5 bases, 14 bases remained unmatched. In germline, CDR1 is SGHVS, CDR2 FNYEAQ. CDR3: CASSNRGFVAGNNEQFF. As DNA, the CDR3 is TGTGCCAGCAGCAACCGCGGGTTTGTAGCGGGGAACAATGAGCAGTTCTTC.

The gene calls are TRBV30 and TRBJ2-4; no reliable D call. This CDR3 is 20 amino acids long. Trimming removed 2 bases from V and 0 bases from J, with 26 bases in between. The germline V gene encodes CDR1 GTSNPN and CDR2 SVGIG (reference sequence). CDR3 sequence: CAWSKARTLSSSLAKNIQYF. CDR3 sequence (DNA): TGTGCCTGGAGTAAAGCTCGGACCCTCAGCTCGTCACTAGCCAAAAACATTCAGTACTTC.

The V call is TRBV4-3, the J call TRBJ1-6; no clear D gene. The germline V gene encodes CDR1 LGHNA and CDR2 YSLEER. The CDR3 is made up of 16 amino acids. V was pared by 0 bases and J by 8 bases, with 14 bases between. CDR3 in amino acids: CASSQDSLGLDSPLHF. The CDR3 DNA is TGCGCCAGCAGCCAAGACAGCCTAGGCCTAGATTCACCCCTCCACTTT.

V is TRBV18 and J is TRBJ2-7, with D uncertain. The CDR3 loop spans 16 amino acids. CDR1 is KGHSH, CDR2 LQKENI, per germline. Trimming stripped 1 base from V and 0 bases from J, with 13 bases between. The CDR3 DNA sequence: TGTGCCAGCTCACCACAGGTTAAAGCACGCTCCTACGAGCAGTACTTC. It encodes CASSPQVKARSYEQYF.

This clone was detected a few times. The J gene is TRBJ1-2, the V gene TRBV6-5; D may be TRBD1 (5 bases). From germline, CDR1 is MNHEY and CDR2 SVGAGI. The CDR3 consists of 14 residues. The V gene lost 7 bases and the J gene lost 6 bases, with 18 bases spanning the gap. CDR3: CASTRSGRGDGYTF. The CDR3 DNA reads TGTGCCAGCACCCGTTCGGGGAGGGGAGATGGCTACACCTTC.

The V call is TRBV28, the J call TRBJ1-3, with D uncertain. The CDR3 length is 13 residues. The V and J ends lost 9 bases and 3 bases respectively, with 12 bases between them. The germline gives CDR1 MDHEN, CDR2 SYDVKM. The CDR3 DNA reads as TGTGCCAGTGGCAGGTATGGTGGAAACACCATATATTTT. Encoded protein: CASGRYGGNTIYF.

The V and J genes are TRBV7-2 and TRBJ2-5; maybe TRBD2 (6 bases). The V end lost 2 bases, the J end lost 5 bases, and 12 bases lay between the germline ends. Germline lookup yields CDR1 SGHTA and CDR2 FQGNSA. The CDR3 runs 14 residues. The CDR3 nucleotides are TGTGCCAGCAGCTTACAAGCGGGTGGGGAGACCCAGTACTTC. Translated, it gives CASSLQAGGETQYF.

About this clone: Other DNA variants within this sample encode the same CDR3. This sequence joins TRBV18 and TRBJ2-7; TRBD2 agrees at 11 bases. The CDR3 sequence is 15 residues long. V was clipped by 3 bases and J by 0 bases; unmatched bases: 1. Germline values: CDR1 KGHSH, CDR2 LQKENI. The CDR3 spells CASSPTSGSSYEQYF. CDR3 nucleotides: TGTGCCAGCTCACCCACTAGCGGGAGCTCCTACGAGCAGTACTTC. The complete variable domain, with remaining parts taken from reference TRBV18 and TRBJ2-7, reads NAGVMQNPRHLVRRRGQEARLRCSPMKGHSHVYWYRQLPEEGLKFMVYLQKENIIDESGMPKERFSAEFPKEGPSILRIQQVVRGDSAAYFCASSPTSGSSYEQYFGPGTRLTVT.

This chain links TRBV29-1 with TRBJ1-1; D gene unclear. CDR3 size: 13 residues. V lost 4 bases to trimming and J lost 5 bases, with 14 bases between them. CDR1 is SQVTM, CDR2 ANQGSEA, per germline. CDR3 in amino acids: CSVVGQGQTEAFF. In DNA, the CDR3 is TGCAGCGTTGTAGGCCAAGGCCAAACTGAAGCTTTCTTT.

Comments on this clone: This specimen includes other DNA sequences encoding the same CDR3. The rearrangement uses TRBV15 and TRBJ2-7; D may be TRBD1 (6 bases). This CDR3 region has 15 residues. Trimming shortened V by 0 bases and J by 4 bases, and 13 bases separated the two germline ends. Germline V gives CDR1 LNHNV, CDR2 YYDKDF (reference sequence). The chain's CDR3 is CATSRDLGATYEQYF. The CDR3 DNA follows: TGTGCCACCAGCAGAGATTTGGGGGCTACGTACGAGCAGTACTTC.

The rearrangement links TRBV7-6 to TRBJ1-6, with D possibly being TRBD1 (6 bases). Germline loops: CDR1 SGHVS, CDR2 FNYEAQ. Trimming removed 2 bases from V and 9 bases from J, with 8 bases in between. This CDR3 comprises 13 residues. CDR3 nucleotide sequence: TGTGCCAGCAGCTTACTCAGGGGTTCACCCCTCCACTTT. It codes for CASSLLRGSPLHF. The full variable domain, completed using reference TRBV7-6 and TRBJ1-6, is GAGVSQSPRYKVTKRGQDVALRCDPISGHVSLYWYRQALGQGPEFLTYFNYEAQQDKSGLPNDRFSAERPEGSISTLTIQRTEQRDSAMYRCASSLLRGSPLHFGNGTRLTVT.

This chain uses TRBV28 with TRBJ1-4; 11 bases are shared with TRBD1. This CDR3 region has 15 residues. Germline V gene lookup returns CDR1 MDHEN and CDR2 SYDVKM. The ends lost 5 bases at V and 8 bases at J; junction bases unmatched: 7. In DNA form, the CDR3 reads TGTGCCAGCAGTCATCCGGGACAGGGGGGAGAAAAACTGTTTTTT. As protein: CASSHPGQGGEKLFF.

The chain is built from TRBV19 and TRBJ2-1, with 11 bases that match TRBD2. V shed 4 bases and J 6 bases; nucleotides not matched to a gene: 8. CDR1 and CDR2 from the germline V gene are LNHDA and SQIVND (reference sequence). This CDR3 comprises 16 residues. CDR3 loop: CASSTNSGGALNEQFF. CDR3 DNA sequence: TGTGCCAGTAGTACCAATAGCGGGGGGGCCCTCAATGAGCAGTTCTTC.

The chain has TRBV4-3 and TRBJ2-7; D is possibly TRBD1 (6 bases). Trimming pared 0 bases from V and 6 bases from J, leaving 9 bases between. Germline lookup yields CDR1 LGHNA and CDR2 YSLEER. The CDR3 totals 13 residues. The CDR3 DNA reads as TGCGCCAGCAGCCAAGAAGCGACAGGCGAGCAGTACTTC. Protein sequence: CASSQEATGEQYF.